The rows below give T cell receptor beta chains drawn from one sample of a study of shared clonotypes between healthy human individuals. The method was immunoSEQ multiplex PCR; TCRdb's version includes in-frame clones alone and lacks a portion of them. The sample gives about 800,000 clones, 95% to 97% of which show up once; about 0.25% is in the top ten. The specimen was naive CD8+ T cells sorted from blood. These receptors all come from a man aged 25-45 years in good health. Both conserved end residues are part of each CDR3. Each record gives: D gene, V gene, J gene, clone size, CDR3 protein, CDR3 DNA. A D gene is named only where the DNA matches it firmly. Some rows mark clone size as missing; the rest say once, few, many or name a class of expanded clone.

D: TRBD1
V: TRBV25-1
J: TRBJ1-2
size: .
CDR3: CASAGGSNYGYTF
DNA: TGTGCCAGCGCAGGGGGGTCTAACTATGGCTACACCTTC

D: .
V: TRBV29-1
J: TRBJ2-7
size: .
CDR3: CSVLAGTHEQYF
DNA: TGCAGCGTTTTGGCAGGGACCCACGAGCAGTACTTC

D: .
V: TRBV9
J: TRBJ2-1
size: .
CDR3: CASSVDYRDNEQFF
DNA: TGTGCCAGCAGCGTAGACTACCGCGACAATGAGCAGTTCTTC

D: .
V: TRBV28
J: TRBJ2-7
size: once
CDR3: CASSFPTGLTTDPYEQYF
DNA: TGTGCCAGCAGTTTCCCGACAGGTCTCACGACTGATCCCTACGAGCAGTACTTC

D: .
V: TRBV2
J: TRBJ2-3
size: .
CDR3: CASSGDVVAATDTQYF
DNA: TGTGCCAGCAGTGGGGATGTAGTTGCGGCCACAGATACGCAGTATTTT

D: .
V: TRBV9
J: TRBJ1-2
size: .
CDR3: CASSNRAGSTDGYTF
DNA: TGTGCCAGCAGCAACCGCGCCGGGTCCACGGATGGCTACACCTTC

D: .
V: TRBV9
J: TRBJ1-2
size: once
CDR3: CASSVATWQNREDGYTF
DNA: TGTGCCAGCAGCGTAGCCACCTGGCAAAACAGGGAGGACGGCTACACCTTC

D: .
V: TRBV19
J: TRBJ1-2
size: .
CDR3: CASSIGTTANYGYTF
DNA: TGTGCCAGTAGTATAGGGACAACAGCTAACTATGGCTACACCTTC

D: .
V: TRBV5-4
J: TRBJ2-1
size: .
CDR3: CASSFDYNNEQFF
DNA: TGTGCCAGCAGCTTTGACTACAACAATGAGCAGTTCTTC

D: .
V: TRBV7-9
J: TRBJ2-3
size: .
CDR3: CAVISGEPAQYF
DNA: TGTGCCGTCATATCAGGGGAACCCGCGCAGTATTTT

D: .
V: TRBV29-1
J: TRBJ2-7
size: once
CDR3: CSVEVLYEQYF
DNA: TGCAGCGTTGAAGTACTCTACGAGCAGTACTTC

D: .
V: TRBV7-9
J: TRBJ2-7
size: .
CDR3: CASSLGNGEHNEQYF
DNA: TGTGCCAGCAGCTTAGGAAATGGGGAGCACAACGAGCAGTACTTC

D: .
V: TRBV12-2
J: TRBJ1-1
size: .
CDR3: CASRPGQTGVNTEAFF
DNA: TGTGCAAGTCGCCCTGGACAGACCGGGGTTAACACTGAAGCTTTCTTT